Each of the 32 T cell receptor beta chains below was sequenced from the same sample in a study of metastatic and nonmetastatic thyroid tumors (dated by TCRdb to 2020 to 2022). Receptor amplification or capture employed PCR. TCRdb shows the sequencer as Illumina HiSeq 4000. The raw public data were reprocessed by TCRdb itself: fastp quality trimming at Q25, MiXCR clonotype calling, in-frame beta chains only. The sample includes about 15,000 clones, with approximately 25% observed a single time. In total, the top ten clones hold roughly 14% of the sample. None of the patients had been given any treatment before thyroid surgery. The sequenced sample consisted of adjacent normal tissue. The receptor source for this set is a female donor with papillary thyroid cancer or a benign thyroid nodule (not recorded which). Some clones in this sample may be carry-over from other donors' samples.

This clone was seen a few times. This chain links TRBV20-1 with TRBJ1-2, with 8 bases that match TRBD1. The trim removed 2 bases at V and 11 bases at J, leaving 13 bases unmatched. Germline V gene sequence: CDR1 DFQATT, CDR2 SNEGSKA (reference sequence). The CDR3 covers 14 residues. The CDR3 is CSARPDRELLSYTF. CDR3 DNA: TGCAGTGCTAGACCGGACAGGGAGTTGCTGAGTTACACCTTC.

The chain's CDR3 is CASSSGELYEQYF. Written as DNA, the CDR3 is TGTGCCAGCAGCTCCGGGGAGCTCTACGAGCAGTACTTC. The chain employs TRBV11-3 and TRBJ2-7; a weak D match, TRBD2 (5 bases). CDR1 is SGHNT and CDR2 is YENEEA in the germline V gene. This CDR3 region has 13 residues. V was trimmed by 4 bases and J by 3 bases, leaving 10 bases between them.

This clone was seen more than once but under ten times. The rearrangement uses TRBV19 and TRBJ1-6; D may be TRBD1 (5 bases). Trimming took off 7 bases at V and 10 bases at J, with 11 bases between the two ends. Germline CDR1 LNHDA, CDR2 SQIVND (reference sequence). The CDR3 consists of 12 residues. CDR3 nucleotides: TGTGCCAGTACCACACGGGACTCACCCCTCCACTTT. It translates to CASTTRDSPLHF.

This clone is deemed medium-sized (0.01 to 0.1%). This sample also contains other DNA sequences that code for the same CDR3. The V call is TRBV6-1, the J call TRBJ2-5; 7 bases map to TRBD1. V dropped 4 bases and J dropped 2; count of bases not matched to a gene: 16. The CDR3 spans 18 residues. Germline CDR1 MNHNS, CDR2 SASEGT. CDR3 amino acids: CASSGTGQARPSQETQYF. Here the CDR3 DNA reads TGTGCCAGCAGTGGTACCGGACAGGCGAGGCCCAGTCAAGAGACCCAGTACTTC.

The J gene is TRBJ1-6, the V gene TRBV27; 7 nucleotides match TRBD1. The CDR3 has 15 residues. The V gene end was trimmed by 0 bases and the J gene end by 10 bases; junction bases not matched to a gene: 6. CDR1 is MNHEY and CDR2 is SMNVEV in the germline V gene (reference sequence). The CDR3 protein is CASSLSSTGRSPLHF. The CDR3 DNA follows: TGTGCCAGCAGTTTATCGTCGACAGGGCGGTCACCCCTCCACTTT.

A word on this clone: The same CDR3 arises from other DNA sequences in this sample as well. The CDR3: CASSIRGQLSGNTIYF. CDR3 DNA sequence: TGTGCCAGTAGTATACGCGGACAGCTTTCTGGAAACACCATATATTTT. The chain joins TRBV19 to TRBJ1-3; a possible D gene is TRBD1 (6 bases). Germline values: CDR1 LNHDA, CDR2 SQIVND (reference sequence). Deletions cut 2 bases from V and 1 base from J, with 12 bases between. The CDR3 extends over 16 amino acids.

This chain links TRBV28 with TRBJ2-7, with D tentatively TRBD1 or TRBD2 (5 bases each). CDR3 length equals 14 residues. The V and J ends lost 3 bases and 1 base respectively, with 10 bases between them. Germline V lookup: CDR1 MDHEN, CDR2 SYDVKM. The CDR3 loop reads CASSFEGFSYEQYF. The CDR3 DNA reads TGTGCCAGCAGTTTTGAGGGGTTTTCCTACGAGCAGTACTTC.

This clone was recorded at least ten times. The chain employs TRBV2 and TRBJ2-7; TRBD2 might be the D (6 bases). Germline-derived CDR1 and CDR2 are SNHLY and FYNNEI. V was pared by 7 bases and J by 3 bases, with 16 bases between. This CDR3 contains 14 residues. The CDR3 region is CASKPSGPNYEQYF. The CDR3 nucleotides read TGTGCCAGCAAACCCAGCGGGCCCAACTACGAGCAGTACTTC.

This clone was seen once. Its ends do not fully match the called genes, so a read error is possible. The chain carries TRBV20-1 and TRBJ2-7; TRBD1 might be the D (5 bases). The germline V gene has CDR1 DFQATT and CDR2 SNEGSKA (reference sequence). The CDR3 consists of 14 residues. The CDR3 loop reads CSDRAPTETYEQYF. The CDR3 DNA sequence: TGCAGTGATAGAGCCCCGACAGAAACCTACGAGCAGTACTTC.

V and J are TRBV12-1 and TRBJ2-7; the DNA was not used to check the table's D call, TRBD2. TRBV12-1 is termed a pseudogene. The CDR3 loop spans 15 amino acids. In nucleotides, the CDR3 is TGTGCCAGCCCGATAGTGGTCACACCTACCTACGAGCAGTACTTC. It translates to CASPIVVTPTYEQYF.

There are a few counts of this clone. CDR3 sequence (DNA): TGTGCCAGCAAGCTGCGGGGGACAGATACGCAGTATTTT. It codes for CASKLRGTDTQYF. The chain uses TRBV27 and TRBJ2-3, with 7 positions matching TRBD2. Trimming took 7 bases from V and 3 from J; bases not matched to a gene: 4. The CDR3 runs 13 residues. Germline lookup yields CDR1 MNHEY and CDR2 SMNVEV (reference sequence).

The chain uses TRBV6-2 or TRBV6-3 and TRBJ2-7, with D perhaps matching TRBD1 (5 bases). The CDR3 totals 17 residues. Trimming took 6 bases from V and 0 from J, leaving 21 bases between them. Germline assignment: CDR1 MNHEY and CDR2 SVGEGT. CDR3 DNA: TGTGCCAGCAGGGCCGAGGATATTCTGACAGACTCCTACGAGCAGTACTTC. It yields the protein CASRAEDILTDSYEQYF.

By sample fraction, this clone is medium-sized. The chain joins TRBV5-6 to TRBJ2-7; 8 bases align to TRBD2. Unmatched junction bases numbered 5, after V lost 0 bases and J lost 0 bases. CDR1 and CDR2 (germline): SGHDT, YYEEEE. This CDR3 spans 16 amino acids. CDR3 nucleotides: TGTGCCAGCAGCTTGGTGGGCGGGAGGAGCTCCTACGAGCAGTACTTC. This gives the protein CASSLVGGRSSYEQYF.

In this sample, this clone is medium-sized. At one of its ends the junction is not consistent with the germline gene, which may arise from a read error. This rearrangement joins TRBV6-1 to TRBJ2-7, with 9 positions matching TRBD1. CDR3 size: 13 residues. CDR1 and CDR2 from the germline V gene are MNHNS and SASEGT. The CDR3 protein is CASIRDRAYEQYF. The CDR3 bases are TGTGCCAGCATTAGGGACAGGGCCTATGAGCAGTACTTC.

This clone is large in the sample. The chain couples TRBV20-1 to TRBJ2-5; D is undetermined. The CDR3 spans 11 residues. V lost 2 bases, J lost 0 bases, and 1 base lay in between. The V gene's germline CDR1 is DFQATT and CDR2 SNEGSKA (reference sequence). The DNA for the CDR3 is TGCAGTGCTAGACACCAAGAGACCCAGTACTTC. Amino acids: CSARHQETQYF.

The V call is TRBV27, the J call TRBJ2-2, with TRBD2 identical over 10 bases. V lost 7 bases, J lost 4 bases, and 6 bases stayed unmatched. Germline V lookup: CDR1 MNHEY, CDR2 SMNVEV (reference sequence). CDR3 length equals 15 residues. DNA of the CDR3: TGTGCCAGCACTAGACTAGCGGGCCTCACCGGGGAGCTGTTTTTT. Protein: CASTRLAGLTGELFF.

This clone was detected ten times or more. This sequence joins TRBV5-7 and TRBJ2-6; TRBD2 agrees at 8 bases. TRBV5-7 is recorded as an ORF, its role being uncertain. The CDR3 has 16 amino acids. The ends lost 2 bases at V and 0 bases at J; junction bases unmatched: 1. CDR3: CASSLRGGSGANVLTF. The CDR3 coding sequence is TGTGCCAGCAGCTTACGGGGGGGCTCTGGGGCCAACGTCCTGACTTTC.

This clone was picked up a small number of times. V usage is TRBV12-5 and J usage is TRBJ2-3; 7 nucleotides line up with TRBD1. Trimming at V came to 6 bases and at J to 6 bases, leaving 12 bases not matched to a gene. Germline V CDR1 and CDR2: LGHNT, FRNRAP. The CDR3 has 15 amino acids. Here the CDR3 reads CASGPRRQGSDTQYF. For the CDR3, the DNA is TGTGCTAGTGGCCCTCGTCGACAGGGCTCCGATACGCAGTATTTT.

The chain combines TRBV10-2 with TRBJ2-7; D unclear. Germline V gene data show CDR1 as WSHSY and CDR2 as SAAADI. This CDR3 has 12 residues. Trimming cost V 5 bases and J 3 bases, with 8 bases left between them. CDR3 nucleotide sequence: TGCGCCAGCAGTCTCAATGACTACGAGCAGTACTTC. Its protein is CASSLNDYEQYF.

A few counts support this clone. The chain is built from TRBV2 and TRBJ2-7; 11 bases agree with TRBD1. Germline loops: CDR1 SNHLY, CDR2 FYNNEI. Trimming cost V 4 bases and J 6 bases; bases outside gene matches: 20. The CDR3 extends over 19 amino acids. The CDR3 sequence is CASSAGQGAPGVRLGEQYF. CDR3 sequence (DNA): TGTGCCAGCAGTGCCGGACAGGGGGCGCCCGGAGTGAGACTCGGCGAGCAGTACTTC.

V gene TRBV20-1 combines with J gene TRBJ2-1; TRBD2 matches 9 bases. Germline lookup yields CDR1 DFQATT and CDR2 SNEGSKA (reference sequence). This CDR3 is 16 amino acids long. The CDR3 bases are TGCTGTGTGGTGGGGTCTAGCGGGGATCGCCGAAATGAGCAGTTCTTC. Protein sequence: CCVVGSSGDRRNEQFF.

This clone is judged medium-sized. This rearrangement joins TRBV7-8 to TRBJ2-2, with 9 bases fitting TRBD1. The germline V gene has CDR1 SGHVS and CDR2 FQNEAQ. Trimming cost V 1 base and J 0 bases; bases outside gene matches: 3. The CDR3 has 17 residues. CDR3 nucleotides: TGTGCCAGCAGCTTAGACAGGGGGCGCGCGAACACCGGGGAGCTGTTTTTT. It encodes CASSLDRGRANTGELFF. Using reference TRBV7-8 and TRBJ2-2 for the parts outside the CDR3, the full variable domain is GAGVSQSPRYKVAKRGQDVALRCDPISGHVSLFWYQQALGQGPEFLTYFQNEAQLDKSGLPSDRFFAERPEGSVSTLKIQRTQQEDSAVYLCASSLDRGRANTGELFFGEGSRLTVL.

In its sample, this clone was seen a few times. J is TRBJ2-1 and V is TRBV7-3; no firm D call. The germline V gene encodes CDR1 SGHTA and CDR2 FQGTGA. The CDR3 covers 15 residues. The V and J ends lost 2 bases and 8 bases respectively, with 16 bases between them. This chain's CDR3 is CASSLGSGIGDEQFF. The CDR3 region has the DNA TGTGCCAGCAGCTTAGGGTCTGGGATCGGAGATGAGCAGTTCTTC.

This clone was detected a few times. The rearrangement uses TRBV19 and TRBJ2-1; TRBD2 is a possible D gene (6 bases). This CDR3 is built from 15 residues. Germline V CDR1 and CDR2: LNHDA, SQIVND (reference sequence). V lost 4 bases and J 7 bases, leaving 17 bases between the germline ends. CDR3: CASSTTGTLGNEQFF. CDR3 DNA: TGTGCCAGTAGTACAACCGGGACTTTGGGAAATGAGCAGTTCTTC.

The rearrangement links TRBV6-1 to TRBJ2-7; 8 nucleotides align to TRBD1. Germline assignment: CDR1 MNHNS and CDR2 SASEGT. V was clipped by 6 bases and J by 7 bases; unmatched bases: 14. The CDR3 contains 15 residues. The CDR3 nucleotides are TGTGCCAGCAGCACCGGACAGGGATGGACCTGGGAGCAGTACTTC. This translates into CASSTGQGWTWEQYF.

This clone was seen only a few times. V gene TRBV6-1 combines with J gene TRBJ2-1, with D possibly matching TRBD1 (7 bases). Trimming took off 2 bases at V and 5 bases at J, with 22 bases between the two ends. The CDR3 spans 18 residues. Germline V gene lookup returns CDR1 MNHNS and CDR2 SASEGT. The CDR3 protein is CASSEKFPGGTAHNEQFF. As DNA, the CDR3 is TGTGCCAGCAGTGAAAAATTTCCAGGGGGGACTGCCCACAATGAGCAGTTCTTC.

The rearrangement uses TRBV20-1 and TRBJ2-1, with unresolved D. The length of the CDR3 is 12 residues. The ends were cut back, 8 bases at V and 9 bases at J, with 17 bases in the middle. Germline V gene data show CDR1 as DFQATT and CDR2 as SNEGSKA (reference sequence). DNA for the CDR3: TGCAGTTCCTTTAGTGGGTGGGGTGAGCAGTTCTTC. Protein sequence: CSSFSGWGEQFF.

This clone was counted ten times or more. This chain joins TRBV27 and TRBJ2-7; no reliable D call. This CDR3 contains 12 residues. V lost 3 bases to trimming and J lost 6 bases, with 9 bases between them. The germline gives CDR1 MNHEY, CDR2 SMNVEV (reference sequence). The CDR3 region has the DNA TGTGCCAGCAGTTTGATAAGAGGCGAGCAGTACTTC. Translating it yields CASSLIRGEQYF.

The chain is built from TRBV11-2 and TRBJ2-3; 8 bases map to TRBD2. V dropped 5 bases and J dropped 1; count of bases not matched to a gene: 11. This CDR3 spans 17 amino acids. Germline loops: CDR1 SGHAT, CDR2 FQNNGV. The CDR3 region is CASSRDRGSGGTDTQYF. Written as DNA, the CDR3 is TGTGCCAGCAGCCGAGATAGGGGTAGCGGGGGCACAGATACGCAGTATTTT.

The chain employs TRBV29-1 and TRBJ2-1, with D maybe TRBD1 (6 bases). CDR3 length equals 14 residues. The ends were cut back, 6 bases at V and 2 bases at J, with 14 bases in the middle. Germline CDR1 SQVTM, CDR2 ANQGSEA. The CDR3 DNA reads TGCAGCGTCCCACAGGGCGCAGCCTACAATGAGCAGTTCTTC. Translation gives CSVPQGAAYNEQFF.

This clone was recorded a few times. This chain joins TRBV6-1 and TRBJ2-7; no clear D. The CDR3 covers 11 residues. Germline V lookup: CDR1 MNHNS, CDR2 SASEGT. Trimming stripped 8 bases from V and 1 base from J, with 6 bases between. DNA of the CDR3: TGTGCCAGCTCCCGGTCCTACGAGCAGTACTTC. It specifies CASSRSYEQYF.

This clone was seen a single time. The chain carries TRBV11-2 and TRBJ1-6; no clear D. This CDR3 region has 13 residues. The germline CDR1 and CDR2 sequences are SGHAT and FQNNGV. V dropped 10 bases and J dropped 7 bases, with 14 bases sitting between them. The CDR3 DNA is TGTGCCACCCAGAAACAGAAAAATTCACCCCTCCACTTT. Its protein product is CATQKQKNSPLHF.